What follows is one T cell receptor beta chain and its context. CDR3 size: 14 residues. Germline CDR1 reads LNHNV; CDR2 reads YYDKDF (reference sequence). The germline V and J ends were trimmed by 2 bases and 1 base, with 6 bases remaining between them. The entry originates in a study of sequential checkpoint blockade in melanoma. Here immunoSEQ multiplex PCR was the method, and the copy in TCRdb shows in-frame clones only, minus some. The profile shows about 16,000 clones, approximately 93% of them singletons. As for treatment: randomized to nivolumab then ipilimumab (arm A) or the reverse (arm B). DNA-damaging chemotherapy had not been given to any patient beforehand.

The chain combines TRBV15 with TRBJ1-5, with D maybe TRBD1 (5 bases). The specimen was CD8+ T cells sorted from blood (inferred from file names), collected from a patient given nivolumab and ipilimumab in sequence. This clonotype originated in a human donor with melanoma. CDR3 residues: CATSRRQSNQPQHF. The DNA of the CDR3 is TGTGCCACCAGCAGACGACAGAGCAATCAGCCCCAGCATTTT.